The present entry profiles one TCR beta chain with its context. What antigen it recognizes has not been identified. No base qualities exist here, and no much larger clone lies one base off it. A total of 25 to 35 patients with locally advanced or metastatic urothelial carcinoma, treated at Memorial Sloan Kettering on a trial protocol, made up the cohort. Peripheral blood mononuclear cells were collected pretreatment and during treatment, with between 1 and 8 total time points per patient. The Qiagen DNeasy Blood extraction kit was used to purify genomic DNA from total PBMCs and tumor samples. PBMCs were collected pretreatment and during treatment, and were isolated and stored as previously described. The sample originates from a study of PD-L1 blockade in urothelial cancer (dated by TCRdb to about 2017). The study in broad terms: All patients started therapy around 2014 and received atezolizumab 1,200 mg intravenously every 3 weeks. About 90% of the roughly 29 patients were identified as males with urothelial cancer of bladder origin, and a prior smoking history was reported by 18 of 29 patients. Patients had an ECOG performance status of 0 or 1 and had received between 0 and 3 prior chemotherapy regimens. Blood samples were analyzed 3 weeks after the start of treatment (second dose) and 6 weeks after the start of treatment. A median of about 150,000 T cells and 80,000 to 100,000 unique TCRs was obtained from blood samples, and a median clonality of 0.080 was observed. The study was an exploratory multi-omic analysis of somatic, immune and clinical correlates of response to PD-L1 blockade with atezolizumab in urothelial cancer. Pretreatment tumor samples and matched peripheral blood, collected serially before and after atezolizumab treatment, underwent TCR sequencing. Progression-free survival longer than 6 months counted as durable clinical benefit, and TCR features were additionally tested against both progression-free and overall survival. Whole exome sequencing and RNA sequencing of pretreatment tumors were performed alongside TCR sequencing in the same patients. Nine patients achieved durable clinical benefit and around 19 did not. Pretreatment blood TCR-seq was available for about 27 patients, at least one posttreatment blood collection was obtained for around 24 patients, and tumor TCR-seq was available for around 24 patients. What the research found in general, with its limitations: Improved progression-free and overall survival was associated with having pretreatment peripheral blood TCR clonality below the median. Patients with durable benefit showed greater expansion of tumor-associated TCR clones in peripheral blood 3 weeks after starting treatment (n of about 20, p = 0.022). Because of the small sample size (n ≈ 27) and the many exploratory analyses performed, the results are intended to be regarded as hypothesis-generating.

The germline V gene gives CDR1 as SGHRS and CDR2 as YFSETQ. V is trimmed back by 3 bases and J by 5 bases, and the junction contains 6 bases that no gene match accounts for. The CDR3 sequence holds 14 residues, the cysteine and phenylalanine included. Kept here is only the CDR3 DNA, which spans 42 bases and is read in frame from base 1. Synthetic TCR analog templates were spiked into each PCR to estimate absolute template abundance from read counts. The immunoSEQ assay was used to amplify TCRbeta CDR3 regions from genomic DNA with bias-controlled V and J gene primers. Sequencing of rearranged TCRbeta segments was done at approximately 20X coverage. The authors processed their data as follows. Sequencing errors were corrected by clustering and CDR3s were annotated against IMGT to assign V, D and J genes. Out-of-frame and stop-codon sequences were excluded, and only productive TCRbeta rearrangements were used in downstream analyses. Clonality was calculated as one minus the Shannon entropy normalized by the log of the number of unique productive sequences. Fisher's exact test with Benjamini-Hochberg correction, using a cutoff of adjusted p below 0.01, was how clones that differed between time points or between blood and tumor were identified. The clones in this table, taken by TCRdb from immuneACCESS, are in-frame only. Not every clone is retained; where verified, under half of the shortfall comes from an unresolved V gene, and the cause of the rest is unknown. That table supplies the V and J calls and clone size; D and trimming were determined from the DNA. This sample holds about 26,000 clones; approximately 86% were observed only once. The ten largest clones represent about 33% of the sample.

This TCR derives from a man aged 60-69 years with urothelial cancer. The sequences come from PBMCs, collected around atezolizumab (anti-PD-L1) treatment. The V and J segments used are TRBV5-1 and TRBJ2-5, and 8 junction bases match TRBD1. Here the CDR3 is given as CASSYYGQGETQYF. The nucleotide sequence reads TGCGCCAGCAGCTACTACGGACAGGGTGAGACCCAGTACTTC.